These 28 T cell receptor beta chains originate from one sample sequenced in a study of cytomegalovirus exposure and HLA in healthy donors (dated by TCRdb to the late 2010s). Preparation of the library involved the immunoSEQ multiplex PCR assay. For the multiplex PCR, a mixture combining 60 forward primers for TCR Vbeta segments and 13 reverse primers for TCR Jbeta segments was used. Held by TCRdb, this immuneACCESS table contains in-frame sequences only and omits some clones. Under half of the omission traces to an unresolved V gene where checked; the cause of the rest is unknown. The sample yields around 190,000 clones; roughly 74% were counted once. Approximately 2.9% of the sample rests with the top ten. Sequenced material: PBMCs. These receptors all stem from a female donor in good health and CMV-seronegative.

In its sample, this clone was seen once. V and J are TRBV7-2 and TRBJ2-1; the match to TRBD2 covers 9 bases. Germline V CDR1 and CDR2: SGHTA, FQGNSA. Germline trimming cut 5 bases from V and 8 bases from J; bases unmatched to any gene: 13. The CDR3 contains 16 residues. CDR3 sequence: CASSPRGGGTYDEQFF. In DNA form, the CDR3 reads TGTGCCAGCAGCCCCCGCGGGGGGGGAACATACGATGAGCAGTTCTTC.

The chain has TRBV27 and TRBJ2-1, with 14 nucleotides matching TRBD2. After removal of 4 bases from V and 8 bases from J, the junction contained 7 bases not matched to a gene. The CDR3 has 16 amino acids. Germline V CDR1 and CDR2: MNHEY, SMNVEV (reference sequence). CDR3 region: CASSSAGLAGVYEQFF. The CDR3 DNA reads TGTGCCAGCAGTTCCGCGGGACTAGCGGGAGTGTATGAGCAGTTCTTC.

In its sample, this clone was seen once. The gene calls are TRBV7-8 and TRBJ2-1; 7 bases align to TRBD2. The CDR3 covers 15 residues. V lost 1 base and J lost 3; bases outside the gene matches: 3. Per germline, CDR1 SGHVS and CDR2 FQNEAQ. In DNA, the CDR3 is TGTGCCAGCAGCTTAGGGGCTAGCGGCTACAATGAGCAGTTCTTC. Translating it yields CASSLGASGYNEQFF.

This rearrangement joins TRBV29-1 to TRBJ2-5; the match to TRBD2 covers 7 bases. V shed 1 base, J shed 4 bases, and the junction held 0 bases outside the gene matches. The CDR3 runs to 12 residues. Germline V CDR1 and CDR2: SQVTM, ANQGSEA. The CDR3: CSVEGGGETQYF. The CDR3 nucleotides are TGCAGCGTTGAAGGGGGGGGAGAGACCCAGTACTTC. The variable domain in full, completed from reference TRBV29-1 and TRBJ2-5, reads SAVISQKPSRDICQRGTSLTIQCQVDSQVTMMFWYRQQPGQSLTLIATANQGSEATYESGFVIDKFPISRPNLTFSTLTVSNMSPEDSSIYLCSVEGGGETQYFGPGTRLLVL.

This clone was seen a handful of times. The V and J genes are TRBV5-4 and TRBJ2-1, with a tentative D call TRBD2 (5 bases). This CDR3 has 17 residues. In germline, CDR1 is SGHNT, CDR2 YYREEE (reference sequence). The V gene lost 4 bases and the J gene lost 1 base, with 18 bases spanning the gap. Written as DNA, the CDR3 is TGTGCCAGCAGCAGGAGGATGTTGGACCCATCCTACAATGAGCAGTTCTTC. It yields the protein CASSRRMLDPSYNEQFF.

The sample holds a few counts of this clone. V and J are TRBV2 and TRBJ1-3; D is unresolved. With 0 bases removed from V and 4 bases from J, the gap between germline ends came to 7 bases. Germline lookup yields CDR1 SNHLY and CDR2 FYNNEI. This CDR3 comprises 14 residues. The CDR3 DNA is TGTGCCAGCAGTGAAGCCACGGTGGGAAACACCATATATTTT. Translation gives CASSEATVGNTIYF.

This chain uses TRBV27 with TRBJ2-3; TRBD2 matches at 8 bases. Germline assignment: CDR1 MNHEY and CDR2 SMNVEV (reference sequence). The trim removed 1 base at V and 2 bases at J, leaving 8 bases unmatched. The CDR3 contains 17 residues. The CDR3 bases are TGTGCCAGCAGTTTATTTCAGTTAGCGGGAATCACAGATACGCAGTATTTT. Translated: CASSLFQLAGITDTQYF.

The chain recombines TRBV11-3 with TRBJ1-2; D is perhaps TRBD1 (6 bases). The germline CDR1 and CDR2 sequences are SGHNT and YENEEA. This CDR3 is 16 amino acids long. V shed 5 bases and J shed 5 bases, with 21 bases lying between them. Here the CDR3 DNA reads TGTGCCAGCAGCCAAACAACAGGGTCATGGGGGTATGGCTACACCTTC. It encodes CASSQTTGSWGYGYTF.

The chain links TRBV2 to TRBJ1-1; D gene uncertain. The V gene's germline CDR1 is SNHLY and CDR2 FYNNEI. This CDR3 is built from 14 residues. Trimming pared 6 bases from V and 0 bases from J, leaving 11 bases between. In nucleotides, the CDR3 is TGTGCCAGCAGCACCAACATATTGAACACTGAAGCTTTCTTT. It is translated as CASSTNILNTEAFF.

A few counts support this clone. The CDR3 nucleotides read TGTGCAACGGGACTACTAACAGATACGCAGTATTTT. Translation: CATGLLTDTQYF. The chain recombines TRBV30 with TRBJ2-3; 7 bases map to TRBD2. The CDR3 has 12 residues. Germline V CDR1 and CDR2: GTSNPN, SVGIG (reference sequence).

This clone was found a few times. This rearrangement joins TRBV9 to TRBJ2-3; 7 bases match TRBD2. This CDR3 contains 16 residues. Germline V gene lookup returns CDR1 SGDLS and CDR2 YYNGEE. J lost 2 bases, V lost 0 bases, and 6 bases had no gene match. As DNA, the CDR3 is TGTGCCAGCAGCGTAGGACTAGCTACGTCCACAGATACGCAGTATTTT. This encodes CASSVGLATSTDTQYF.

The chain recombines TRBV9 with TRBJ1-3; D is possibly TRBD1 (5 bases). CDR1 is SGDLS and CDR2 is YYNGEE in the germline V gene. Between the trimmed V and J ends, which lost 3 bases and 4 bases, there was a span of 14 bases. The CDR3 sequence is 15 residues long. The CDR3 sequence: CASSATVMIGNTIYF. CDR3 bases: TGTGCCAGCAGCGCGACAGTTATGATCGGAAACACCATATATTTT.

The rearrangement links TRBV4-1 to TRBJ2-6, with D perhaps TRBD1 (6 bases). The CDR3 is 16 residues long. CDR1 and CDR2 from the germline V gene are MGHRA and YSYEKL. V lost 1 base and J lost 2, with 9 bases in between. As DNA, the CDR3 is TGCGCCAGCAGCCAAGGCCAGGGGACTGGGGCCAACGTCCTGACTTTC. Its translation is CASSQGQGTGANVLTF.

This clone was observed once. The V gene is TRBV7-9, the J gene TRBJ2-1, with 11 bases that match TRBD2. Germline loops: CDR1 SEHNR, CDR2 FQNEAQ (reference sequence). Trimming took 7 bases from V and 7 from J; bases not matched to a gene: 18. This CDR3 has 18 residues. CDR3 sequence: CASTFSGRASVKDNEQFF. The CDR3 DNA reads TGTGCCAGCACCTTTAGCGGGAGGGCCAGTGTTAAAGATAATGAGCAGTTCTTC.

This clone was recorded once. The CDR3 sequence is CASSGTSGKTYEQYF. DNA of the CDR3: TGTGCCAGTAGTGGGACTAGCGGGAAGACCTACGAGCAGTACTTC. The chain recombines TRBV19 with TRBJ2-7; 13 bases are a match to TRBD2. The trim removed 5 bases at V and 2 bases at J, leaving 3 bases unmatched. The length of the CDR3 is 15 residues. Germline V CDR1 and CDR2: LNHDA, SQIVND (reference sequence).

The sample holds a few counts of this clone. The V gene is TRBV6-1, the J gene TRBJ1-1; TRBD1 aligns across 7 bases. The CDR3 spans 14 residues. Per germline, CDR1 MNHNS and CDR2 SASEGT. V was clipped by 7 bases and J by 1 base; unmatched bases: 6. The CDR3 is CASTPTGRNTEAFF. CDR3 in DNA: TGTGCCAGCACCCCGACAGGGAGGAACACTGAAGCTTTCTTT.

V gene TRBV5-6 combines with J gene TRBJ1-2; D is undetermined. The CDR3 runs to 14 residues. The V end lost 4 bases, the J end lost 4 bases, and 14 bases lay between the germline ends. Germline loops: CDR1 SGHDT, CDR2 YYEEEE. Here the CDR3 reads CASSSPLIPYGYTF. CDR3 bases: TGTGCCAGCAGCAGCCCACTGATTCCCTATGGCTACACCTTC.

This clone was observed a few times. This chain joins TRBV4-1 and TRBJ2-4, with D maybe TRBD2 (6 bases). CDR1 MGHRA and CDR2 YSYEKL come from the germline V gene. Trimming removed 1 base from V and 6 bases from J, with 10 bases in between. This CDR3 has 14 residues. CDR3 coding DNA: TGCGCCAGCAGCCAAGTTCAGGGAGGAAACATTCAGTACTTC. It is translated as CASSQVQGGNIQYF.

V usage is TRBV4-2 and J usage is TRBJ2-1, with 8 bases fitting TRBD2. With 0 bases clipped from V and 7 bases from J, the junction kept 8 bases outside the gene matches. CDR3 length equals 16 residues. CDR1 is LGHNA, CDR2 YNFKEQ, per germline. The chain's CDR3 is CASSQEPGGKENEQFF. As DNA, the CDR3 is TGTGCCAGCAGCCAAGAGCCGGGAGGGAAGGAGAATGAGCAGTTCTTC.

The chain couples TRBV5-1 to TRBJ2-5; TRBD1 aligns across 7 bases. The end of the DNA fits TRBJ2-7 better, so the J call may be wrong. Germline CDR1 and CDR2: SGHRS and YFSETQ. The CDR3 sequence is 13 residues long. CDR3 amino acids: CASSHRGPYEQYF. CDR3 DNA: TGCGCCAGCAGCCACAGGGGACCCTACGAGCAGTACTTC.

The sample holds a few counts of this clone. The chain joins TRBV7-2 to TRBJ1-2; D is uncertain. This CDR3 region has 13 residues. Looked up from germline, CDR1 is SGHTA and CDR2 is FQGNSA. Deletions cut 1 base from V and 4 bases from J, with 7 bases between. The CDR3: CASSLGQIYGYTF. The CDR3 bases are TGTGCCAGCAGCTTAGGGCAGATCTATGGCTACACCTTC.

V is TRBV9 and J is TRBJ2-2; TRBD1 agrees at 9 bases. V trimming: 0 bases; J trimming: 6 bases; junction bases outside the gene matches: 3. CDR1 and CDR2 from the germline V gene are SGDLS and YYNGEE. This CDR3 comprises 15 residues. Here the CDR3 DNA reads TGTGCCAGCAGCGTAGACGACAGGGGGTCCGGGGAGCTGTTTTTT. Its translation: CASSVDDRGSGELFF.

The V and J genes are TRBV19 and TRBJ2-7; 10 positions match TRBD1. CDR1 is LNHDA, CDR2 SQIVND, per germline (reference sequence). This CDR3 is built from 16 residues. The J segment lost 2 bases and the V segment lost 4 bases, leaving 8 bases of the junction unmatched. CDR3 nucleotide sequence: TGTGCCAGTAGTAGATCCCCCGGACAGGGGGCCTACGAGCAGTACTTC. It specifies CASSRSPGQGAYEQYF. The variable domain in full, with the rest retrieved from reference TRBV19 and TRBJ2-7, is DGGITQSPKYLFRKEGQNVTLSCEQNLNHDAMYWYRQDPGQGLRLIYYSQIVNDFQKGDIAEGYSVSREKKESFPLTVTSAQKNPTAFYLCASSRSPGQGAYEQYFGPGTRLTVT.

The chain joins TRBV7-9 to TRBJ2-7; D may be TRBD1 (6 bases). Trimming took off 4 bases at V and 7 bases at J, with 20 bases between the two ends. The CDR3 contains 15 residues. Germline assignment: CDR1 SEHNR and CDR2 FQNEAQ (reference sequence). CDR3 sequence reads: CASSSLTGLGAEQYF. CDR3 in DNA: TGTGCCAGCAGCTCCTTGACAGGCTTGGGAGCGGAGCAGTACTTC.

This chain links TRBV2 with TRBJ2-5; the match to TRBD2 covers 13 bases. Looked up from germline, CDR1 is SNHLY and CDR2 is FYNNEI. The CDR3 sequence is 16 residues long. Trimming removed 2 bases from V and 5 bases from J; junction bases left unmatched: 5. The CDR3, as DNA: TGTGCCAGCAGTGAATGGACTAGCGGGGGCCGGGAGACCCAGTACTTC. This codes for CASSEWTSGGRETQYF. Based on the CDR3 plus reference TRBV2 and TRBJ2-5, the full variable domain is EPEVTQTPSHQVTQMGQEVILRCVPISNHLYFYWYRQILGQKVEFLVSFYNNEISEKSEIFDDQFSVERPDGSNFTLKIRSTKLEDSAMYFCASSEWTSGGRETQYFGPGTRLLVL.

In this sample, this clone turned up a few times. This sequence joins TRBV25-1 and TRBJ2-7; tentatively, D is TRBD2 (6 bases). CDR1 and CDR2 from the germline V gene are MGHDK and SYGVNS. Deletions cut 6 bases from V and 6 bases from J, with 18 bases between. The CDR3 runs 14 residues. CDR3 amino acids: CASSSLAGWAEQYF. CDR3 in DNA: TGTGCCAGCAGCTCACTAGCTGGGTGGGCCGAGCAGTACTTC.

This clone was observed a few times. This CDR3 is CASSFPGQGVGYTF. CDR3 sequence (DNA): TGTGCCAGCAGCTTCCCGGGACAGGGGGTCGGCTACACCTTC. The chain couples TRBV7-9 to TRBJ1-2; TRBD1 agrees at 11 bases. From germline, CDR1 is SEHNR and CDR2 FQNEAQ (reference sequence). V shed 3 bases, J shed 8 bases, and the junction held 5 bases outside the gene matches. CDR3 size: 14 residues.

The genes are TRBV29-1 and TRBJ2-7; 7 nucleotides align to TRBD1. CDR3 size: 15 residues. J lost 1 base, V lost 3 bases, and 9 bases had no gene match. Germline loops: CDR1 SQVTM, CDR2 ANQGSEA. The CDR3 DNA follows: TGCAGCGTTGAGAAAAAGGACAGGCTTTCCTACGAGCAGTACTTC. Translating it yields CSVEKKDRLSYEQYF.